The 26 T cell receptor beta chains below all came from one sample that was sequenced in a study of shared clonotypes between healthy human individuals. Positive CCR7 selection of CD45RO-negative cells yielded the naive CD8 cells, and terminally differentiated effector memory CD45RA+ cells were excluded. The assay was immunoSEQ multiplex PCR, and TCRdb's table has in-frame clones only and misses some. In the table there are around 2,000,000 clones, 85% to 95% of which are singletons. Sequenced input: naive CD8+ T cells sorted from blood. Receptors originate from a young man in good health.

With respect to this clone: Other DNA sequences of this sample code for an identical CDR3. The V call is TRBV13, the J call TRBJ2-1; a weak D match, TRBD2 (7 bases). The germline CDR1 and CDR2 sequences are PRHDT and FYEKMQ (reference sequence). The CDR3 runs to 13 residues. Trimming left V 3 bases short and J 6 bases short, with 9 bases between. The CDR3 nucleotides read TGTGCCAGCAGCTTGGGGGGGCTCAATGAGCAGTTCTTC. As protein: CASSLGGLNEQFF.

This chain links TRBV28 with TRBJ2-2; D remains ambiguous. The CDR3 is made up of 14 amino acids. Germline lookup yields CDR1 MDHEN and CDR2 SYDVKM. Trimming left V 6 bases short and J 4 bases short, with 12 bases between. Written as DNA, the CDR3 is TGTGCCAGCAGCCTCGTTACTGCCACCGGGGAGCTGTTTTTT. It translates to CASSLVTATGELFF.

V and J are TRBV7-3 and TRBJ2-3, with 9 bases aligning to TRBD1. V was pared by 0 bases and J by 4 bases, with 5 bases of the junction left unmatched. The CDR3 contains 16 residues. CDR1 and CDR2 (germline): SGHTA, FQGTGA. The CDR3 sequence: CASSLTTGGVADTQYF. The CDR3 DNA is TGTGCCAGCAGCTTAACTACAGGGGGCGTTGCAGATACGCAGTATTTT.

Only a few counts were recorded for this clone. Other DNA sequences in this specimen translate into the identical CDR3. This chain links TRBV11-2 with TRBJ2-2; D unclear. The CDR3 has 12 amino acids. The V end lost 1 base, the J end lost 6 bases, and 3 bases lay between the germline ends. Germline CDR1 SGHAT, CDR2 FQNNGV. The CDR3 DNA is TGTGCCAGCAGCTTAGTACCCGGGGAGCTGTTTTTT. Its translation: CASSLVPGELFF. The full variable domain, rest sourced from reference TRBV11-2 and TRBJ2-2, is EAGVAQSPRYKIIEKRQSVAFWCNPISGHATLYWYQQILGQGPKLLIQFQNNGVVDDSQLPKDRFSAERLKGVDSTLKIQPAKLEDSAVYLCASSLVPGELFFGEGSRLTVL.

The chain is built from TRBV19 and TRBJ1-5; perhaps TRBD1 as D (6 bases). The CDR3 runs to 13 residues. V was trimmed by 6 bases and J by 5 bases, leaving 11 bases between them. Germline loops: CDR1 LNHDA, CDR2 SQIVND (reference sequence). CDR3 nucleotide sequence: TGTGCCAGTAGCCGGGACAACTATCAGCCCCAGCATTTT. Residues: CASSRDNYQPQHF. The complete variable domain, with remaining parts taken from reference TRBV19 and TRBJ1-5, reads DGGITQSPKYLFRKEGQNVTLSCEQNLNHDAMYWYRQDPGQGLRLIYYSQIVNDFQKGDIAEGYSVSREKKESFPLTVTSAQKNPTAFYLCASSRDNYQPQHFGDGTRLSIL.

This rearrangement joins TRBV13 to TRBJ2-5; 15 bases match TRBD2. This CDR3 spans 15 amino acids. Germline lookup yields CDR1 PRHDT and CDR2 FYEKMQ (reference sequence). V dropped 5 bases and J dropped 4; count of bases not matched to a gene: 2. The CDR3 loop reads CASSPGLAGGETQYF. Here the CDR3 DNA reads TGTGCCAGCAGCCCGGGACTAGCGGGAGGAGAGACCCAGTACTTC.

The chain uses TRBV29-1 and TRBJ2-3; 12 positions agree with TRBD2. The CDR3 is 16 amino acids. CDR1 and CDR2 from the germline V gene are SQVTM and ANQGSEA. Trimming cost V 4 bases and J 2 bases; bases outside gene matches: 7. The CDR3 coding sequence is TGCAGCGTTGTCGGACTAGCGGGGAGTCCCACAGATACGCAGTATTTT. This gives the protein CSVVGLAGSPTDTQYF.

The chain is built from TRBV9 and TRBJ1-2, with D unclear. CDR3 length equals 13 residues. Germline V CDR1 and CDR2: SGDLS, YYNGEE. Trimming stripped 4 bases from V and 4 bases from J, with 11 bases between. CDR3 bases: TGTGCCAGCAGCCAGGACGGTCTCTATGGCTACACCTTC. It yields the protein CASSQDGLYGYTF.

Comment on this clone: Other DNA sequences in this specimen translate into the identical CDR3. The rearrangement links TRBV27 to TRBJ1-5; tentative D call: TRBD1 (5 bases). The CDR3 is 13 amino acids. Trimming removed 3 bases from V and 6 bases from J, with 9 bases in between. Germline loops: CDR1 MNHEY, CDR2 SMNVEV (reference sequence). The CDR3 DNA reads as TGTGCCAGCAGTTTGCGAGGGGCTCAGCCCCAGCATTTT. Translation: CASSLRGAQPQHF.

J is TRBJ2-7 and V is TRBV6-1; TRBD2 aligns across 11 bases. Per the germline V gene, CDR1 is MNHNS and CDR2 is SASEGT. This CDR3 region has 16 residues. V shed 3 bases and J 2 bases; nucleotides not matched to a gene: 6. The CDR3 spells CASSDSPSGGTYEQYF. The CDR3 DNA is TGTGCCAGCAGTGATTCGCCTAGCGGGGGGACCTACGAGCAGTACTTC.

For this clone: The same CDR3 also results from other DNA sequences found in this sample. J is TRBJ2-7 and V is TRBV19; D uncertain. V lost 5 bases to trimming and J lost 2 bases, with 10 bases between them. The CDR3 is made up of 13 amino acids. Germline V lookup: CDR1 LNHDA, CDR2 SQIVND (reference sequence). CDR3 DNA sequence: TGTGCCAGTAGTGCCCGAGTTACCTACGAGCAGTACTTC. Translation: CASSARVTYEQYF.

This chain uses TRBV10-3 with TRBJ1-1; possibly TRBD1 for D (6 bases). Germline V gene lookup returns CDR1 ENHRY and CDR2 SYGVKD. The CDR3 is made up of 14 amino acids. Trimming removed 10 bases from V and 1 base from J, with 16 bases in between. The CDR3, as DNA: TGTGCCACCTTACGGCCGGGACAGAACACTGAAGCTTTCTTT. The encoded protein is CATLRPGQNTEAFF.

This chain connects TRBV2 to TRBJ2-7; D call uncertain. V was shortened by 2 bases and J by 3 bases, with 11 bases between the two germline ends. This CDR3 comprises 14 residues. The germline V gene encodes CDR1 SNHLY and CDR2 FYNNEI. CDR3 nucleotide sequence: TGTGCCAGCAGTGAACTCAGAATTGACTACGAGCAGTACTTC. This translates into CASSELRIDYEQYF. Filled out from reference TRBV2 and TRBJ2-7, the complete variable domain reads EPEVTQTPSHQVTQMGQEVILRCVPISNHLYFYWYRQILGQKVEFLVSFYNNEISEKSEIFDDQFSVERPDGSNFTLKIRSTKLEDSAMYFCASSELRIDYEQYFGPGTRLTVT.

This clone was observed a few times. This chain joins TRBV11-1 and TRBJ1-1, with a possible D match to TRBD1 (5 bases). V was cut by 6 bases and J by 6 bases, with 11 bases left in between. The germline V gene encodes CDR1 SGHAT and CDR2 FQDESV (reference sequence). The CDR3 has 12 residues. The CDR3 DNA sequence: TGTGCCAGCAGTCCCCCGGGGCCTGAAGCTTTCTTT. Amino acids: CASSPPGPEAFF.

The V call is TRBV29-1, the J call TRBJ1-4; 8 bases are shared with TRBD1. CDR1 SQVTM and CDR2 ANQGSEA come from the germline V gene. This CDR3 contains 13 residues. Losses at the gene ends were 6 bases for V and 5 bases for J; bases not matched to a gene: 5. The CDR3 region is CSVAGTGNEKLFF. The CDR3 nucleotides are TGCAGCGTCGCCGGGACAGGAAATGAAAAACTGTTTTTT.

The chain joins TRBV5-1 to TRBJ2-3; 11 bases match TRBD2. Trimming removed 10 bases from V and 5 bases from J; junction bases left unmatched: 6. In germline, CDR1 is SGHRS, CDR2 YFSETQ. The CDR3 totals 13 residues. The CDR3 is CASTSGELDTQYF. In DNA, the CDR3 is TGCGCCTCGACTAGCGGGGAGCTAGATACGCAGTATTTT.

This clone was seen once. The same CDR3 can be traced to other DNA sequences in this sample. The V call is TRBV9, the J call TRBJ2-1; perhaps TRBD1 as D (5 bases). CDR1 and CDR2 from the germline V gene are SGDLS and YYNGEE. V dropped 0 bases and J dropped 4 bases, with 11 bases sitting between them. This CDR3 has 15 residues. CDR3 protein: CASSVGGGTYNEQFF. The CDR3 DNA sequence: TGTGCCAGCAGCGTAGGGGGCGGAACATACAATGAGCAGTTCTTC.

The V call is TRBV27, the J call TRBJ1-2, with a tentative D call TRBD1 (6 bases). CDR1 is MNHEY and CDR2 is SMNVEV in the germline V gene (reference sequence). The CDR3 is 15 amino acids. V dropped 0 bases and J dropped 4 bases, with 12 bases sitting between them. CDR3 nucleotide sequence: TGTGCCAGCAGTTTATCAGGGGGGGCGGCCTATGGCTACACCTTC. This gives the protein CASSLSGGAAYGYTF.

This chain uses TRBV5-7 with TRBJ1-1; no firm D call. TRBV5-7 is labeled an ORF, and its function is uncertain. V was pared by 1 base and J by 3 bases, with 10 bases between. This CDR3 has 14 amino acids. The CDR3 region is CASSLYRLHTEAFF. The CDR3 DNA is TGTGCCAGCAGCTTGTATAGGCTGCACACTGAAGCTTTCTTT.

The chain uses TRBV4-1 and TRBJ1-5; D remains unclear. V lost 3 bases to trimming and J lost 0 bases, with 9 bases between them. The CDR3 has 15 amino acids. CDR1 and CDR2 (germline): MGHRA, YSYEKL. CDR3 protein: CASSQLGNSNQPQHF. DNA of the CDR3: TGCGCCAGCAGCCAGCTAGGGAATAGCAATCAGCCCCAGCATTTT.

The chain couples TRBV7-9 to TRBJ2-1; TRBD2 agrees at 10 bases. This CDR3 has 17 amino acids. The germline V gene encodes CDR1 SEHNR and CDR2 FQNEAQ (reference sequence). With V trimmed by 4 bases and J by 2 bases, 8 bases remained unmatched. CDR3 bases: TGTGCCAGCAGCTCAGGGAGGACTAGCGGCGCCTACAATGAGCAGTTCTTC. Its translation is CASSSGRTSGAYNEQFF.

As regards this clone: The same CDR3 also results from other DNA sequences found in this sample. This chain connects TRBV5-4 to TRBJ1-1; no clear D gene. V lost 3 bases and J lost 3, with 6 bases in between. This CDR3 region has 12 residues. The germline V gene encodes CDR1 SGHNT and CDR2 YYREEE (reference sequence). CDR3 residues: CASSSGDTEAFF. CDR3 nucleotide sequence: TGTGCCAGCAGCTCTGGAGACACTGAAGCTTTCTTT.

The chain links TRBV7-2 to TRBJ1-3, with D perhaps matching TRBD1 (5 bases). The germline gives CDR1 SGHTA, CDR2 FQGNSA. Trimming took off 5 bases at V and 2 bases at J, with 16 bases between the two ends. This CDR3 is 16 amino acids long. The CDR3 is CASSPGTEGAGNTIYF. In nucleotides, the CDR3 is TGTGCCAGCAGCCCCGGGACGGAGGGCGCTGGAAACACCATATATTTT.

Concerning this clone itself: This specimen includes other DNA sequences encoding the same CDR3. CDR3 sequence: CASSLGLAGGPYNEQFF. CDR3 nucleotides: TGTGCCAGCAGCTTGGGACTAGCGGGGGGGCCGTACAATGAGCAGTTCTTC. This chain connects TRBV11-2 to TRBJ2-1, with 16 bases matching TRBD2. CDR3 length: 17 amino acids. Trimming cost V 3 bases and J 4 bases; bases outside gene matches: 3. Germline CDR1 reads SGHAT; CDR2 reads FQNNGV. Looking up the rest from reference TRBV11-2 and TRBJ2-1 gives the full variable domain: EAGVAQSPRYKIIEKRQSVAFWCNPISGHATLYWYQQILGQGPKLLIQFQNNGVVDDSQLPKDRFSAERLKGVDSTLKIQPAKLEDSAVYLCASSLGLAGGPYNEQFFGPGTRLTVL.

The chain uses TRBV4-2 and TRBJ2-1; D is possibly TRBD2 (5 bases). V was pared by 0 bases and J by 4 bases, with 19 bases between. Germline V gene lookup returns CDR1 LGHNA and CDR2 YNFKEQ. The CDR3 contains 18 residues. CDR3 sequence (DNA): TGTGCCAGCAGCCAAGATCGGATTGGGAGCTCTCCTTACAATGAGCAGTTCTTC. Its translation is CASSQDRIGSSPYNEQFF.

This clone was seen only once. The chain joins TRBV27 to TRBJ2-3, with 9 bases lining up with TRBD2. The germline V gene has CDR1 MNHEY and CDR2 SMNVEV (reference sequence). This CDR3 region has 15 residues. V trimming: 1 base; J trimming: 5 bases; junction bases outside the gene matches: 4. The CDR3 sequence is CASSLYAGGLDTQYF. The CDR3 bases are TGTGCCAGCAGTTTATACGCGGGGGGGCTAGATACGCAGTATTTT.